Below, 31 T cell receptor beta chains from the same sample are listed, as sequenced in a study of metastatic and nonmetastatic thyroid tumors. No treatment had been given to any patient before thyroid surgery. TCRdb reassembled clones from the PCR reads with MiXCR. Counted here are approximately 39,000 clones, around 21% occurring once; the ten biggest clones make up roughly 16%. What was sequenced was blood. All receptors derive from a female donor with papillary thyroid cancer or a benign thyroid nodule (not recorded which). Some clones in this sample may be carry-over from other donors' samples.

This clone was seen ten or more times. The chain couples TRBV3-1 to TRBJ2-7, with a possible D match to TRBD1 (6 bases). Germline V gene lookup returns CDR1 LGHDT and CDR2 YNNKEL (reference sequence). The CDR3 is 15 amino acids. Trimming left V 1 base short and J 7 bases short, with 17 bases between. The CDR3 coding sequence is TGTGCCAGCAGCCAAGTCCGGGACACGGGTCAAGAGCAGTACTTC. It is translated as CASSQVRDTGQEQYF.

The J gene is TRBJ1-6, the V gene TRBV12-3 or TRBV12-4; D gene unclear. V lost 8 bases, J lost 4 bases, and 9 bases lay in between. This CDR3 contains 13 residues. CDR3 amino acids: CASRHGYNSPLHF. CDR3 coding DNA: TGTGCCAGCCGTCATGGGTATAATTCACCCCTCCACTTT.

This clone was picked up many times. The gene calls are TRBV7-2 and TRBJ2-7; TRBD2 matches 13 bases. Germline-derived CDR1 and CDR2 are SGHTA and FQGNSA. Trimming took 5 bases from V and 12 from J; bases not matched to a gene: 7. The CDR3 is 13 amino acids. The CDR3 DNA sequence: TGTGCCAGCAGCCCCCGGACTAGCGGGAGTCTGTACTTC. Translated, it gives CASSPRTSGSLYF.

V usage is TRBV20-1 and J usage is TRBJ2-1; 7 bases are a match to TRBD1. This CDR3 spans 15 amino acids. The germline CDR1 and CDR2 sequences are DFQATT and SNEGSKA (reference sequence). Trimming took 1 base from V and 3 from J; bases not matched to a gene: 6. The CDR3 protein is CSARVPDRDYNEQFF. In nucleotides, the CDR3 is TGCAGTGCTAGAGTACCCGACAGGGACTACAATGAGCAGTTCTTC.

This clone was detected a few times. The chain couples TRBV6-1 to TRBJ1-4, with TRBD1 identical over 7 bases. CDR1 is MNHNS, CDR2 SASEGT, per germline. The CDR3 contains 14 residues. With 6 bases clipped from V and 6 bases from J, the junction kept 7 bases outside the gene matches. CDR3 amino acids: CASRSAGGDEKLFF. The CDR3 DNA follows: TGTGCCAGCAGGAGTGCAGGGGGAGATGAAAAACTGTTTTTT.

Turning to this clone: A junction boundary mismatches the germline segment, possibly from a read error. The gene calls are TRBV12-3 or TRBV12-4 and TRBJ2-7; 10 bases map to TRBD2. The CDR3 spans 16 residues. The CDR3 nucleotides are TGTGCCAGCAGTTTATCGACTAGCGGGCCACCTTACGAGCAGTGCTTC. Protein: CASSLSTSGPPYEQCF.

This clone was counted a few times. This rearrangement joins TRBV6-1 to TRBJ2-7, with TRBD2 matching over 12 bases. V shed 6 bases, J shed 7 bases, and the junction held 4 bases outside the gene matches. From germline, CDR1 is MNHNS and CDR2 SASEGT. CDR3 length: 13 residues. This chain's CDR3 is CASREGLAGEQYF. CDR3 bases: TGTGCCAGCAGGGAGGGACTAGCGGGTGAGCAGTACTTC.

The rearrangement joins TRBV5-4 to TRBJ1-5, with D perhaps matching TRBD1 (5 bases). CDR3 length: 17 residues. V lost 0 bases, J lost 11 bases, and 24 bases lay in between. Germline V gives CDR1 SGHNT, CDR2 YYREEE (reference sequence). The chain's CDR3 is CASSLGERGAGFQAQHF. Written as DNA, the CDR3 is TGTGCCAGCAGCTTGGGTGAAAGGGGTGCTGGATTTCAAGCCCAGCATTTT.

This clone came up a few times. At one boundary the junction diverges from the germline segment, which might be a read error. The chain links TRBV24-1 to TRBJ2-7; 7 bases match TRBD1. CDR1 is KGHDR, CDR2 SFDVKD, per germline. This CDR3 is built from 15 residues. CDR3 amino acids: CVTSDTQGSIHEQYF. The CDR3 nucleotides read TGTGTCACCAGTGATACACAGGGGTCTATCCACGAGCAGTACTTC.

This clone was counted between two and nine times. The chain carries TRBV7-3 and TRBJ2-7; TRBD2 aligns across 10 bases. Germline loops: CDR1 SGHTA, CDR2 FQGTGA. Unmatched junction bases numbered 27, after V lost 4 bases and J lost 6 bases. The CDR3 spans 21 residues. The CDR3 nucleotides are TGTGCCAGCAGCTCCCTGACCGGGACTAGCGTTTTTCGTTCTCCCGTCCTCGAGCAGTACTTC. Its protein is CASSSLTGTSVFRSPVLEQYF.

As regards this clone: A much larger clonotype is one base distant, so this may be a read error. The CDR3 carries no conserved terminal phenylalanine or tryptophan, so it likely arises from a read error. The chain couples TRBV19 to TRBJ2-5; D uncertain. V was cut by 3 bases and J by 4 bases, with 18 bases left in between. The CDR3 length is 16 residues. CDR1 is LNHDA, CDR2 SQIVND, per germline (reference sequence). As DNA, the CDR3 is TGTGCCAGTAGTATTGTACCACAGCCCCCCGGAGAGACCCAGTACTTA. It encodes CASSIVPQPPGETQYL.

In its sample, this clone was seen many times. The chain combines TRBV20-1 with TRBJ2-1; 10 positions agree with TRBD2. The trim removed 0 bases at V and 8 bases at J, leaving 7 bases unmatched. The CDR3 contains 15 residues. Per germline, CDR1 DFQATT and CDR2 SNEGSKA (reference sequence). The chain's CDR3 is CSARDPAGGYDEQFF. CDR3 nucleotides: TGCAGTGCTAGAGACCCAGCGGGAGGGTACGATGAGCAGTTCTTC.

This clone was observed at least ten times. V and J are TRBV28 and TRBJ2-2; D ambiguous. The CDR3 length is 12 residues. Germline V CDR1 and CDR2: MDHEN, SYDVKM. V was shortened by 3 bases and J by 2 bases, with 1 base between the two germline ends. As DNA, the CDR3 is TGTGCCAGCAGTTTCAACACCGGGGAGCTGTTTTTT. Translation gives CASSFNTGELFF. The variable domain in full, completed from reference TRBV28 and TRBJ2-2, reads DVKVTQSSRYLVKRTGEKVFLECVQDMDHENMFWYRQDPGLGLRLIYFSYDVKMKEKGDIPEGYSVSREKKERFSLILESASTNQTSMYLCASSFNTGELFFGEGSRLTVL.

A remark on this clone: A read error may produce the germline difference seen at one junction end. This sequence joins TRBV14 and TRBJ2-2, with 8 bases that match TRBD1. CDR3 length equals 16 residues. The germline V gene encodes CDR1 SGHDN and CDR2 FVKESK. In nucleotides, the CDR3 is TGTGCCATCAGCCAAGTTGGTACAGGGGGCACCGGGGAGCTGTTTTTT. Translated, it gives CAISQVGTGGTGELFF. Filled out from reference TRBV14 and TRBJ2-2, the complete variable domain reads EAGVTQFPSHSVIEKGQTVTLRCDPISGHDNLYWYRRVMGKEIKFLLHFVKESKQDESGMPNNRFLAERTGGTYSTLKVQPAELEDSGVYFCAISQVGTGGTGELFFGEGSRLTVL.

This clone was observed a few times. The rearrangement joins TRBV2 to TRBJ1-1; D is possibly TRBD1 (5 bases). Between the trimmed V and J ends, which lost 1 base and 3 bases, there was a span of 9 bases. Germline V gene lookup returns CDR1 SNHLY and CDR2 FYNNEI. The CDR3 is 14 amino acids. The CDR3 bases are TGTGCCAGCAGTGAAGACCGCAGGGACACTGAAGCTTTCTTT. It translates to CASSEDRRDTEAFF.

The chain carries TRBV18 and TRBJ2-7; TRBD2 matches 9 bases. The CDR3 sequence is 15 residues long. CDR1 and CDR2 (germline): KGHSH, LQKENI. V lost 0 bases and J lost 9; bases outside the gene matches: 9. CDR3 DNA: TGTGCCAGCTCACCACCGAGAATAGCGGGAGTAGTGCAGTACTTC. It specifies CASSPPRIAGVVQYF.

The table lists this clone with many counts. The chain couples TRBV9 to TRBJ2-1, with D maybe TRBD1 (5 bases). The germline gives CDR1 SGDLS, CDR2 YYNGEE. Trimming removed 3 bases from V and 6 bases from J, with 16 bases in between. The CDR3 runs 15 residues. The CDR3 bases are TGTGCCAGCAGCGGACAGCTTCCAATGACCAATGAGCAGTTCTTC. It specifies CASSGQLPMTNEQFF.

This clone was detected ten times or more. The V and J genes are TRBV7-6 and TRBJ1-5, with D unresolved. The CDR3 runs 15 residues. V lost 2 bases and J lost 0, with 8 bases in between. Germline V gene lookup returns CDR1 SGHVS and CDR2 FNYEAQ. The CDR3 protein is CASSLYDGSNQPQHF. The CDR3 DNA sequence: TGTGCCAGCAGCTTATACGACGGTAGCAATCAGCCCCAGCATTTT.

There are many counts of this clone. This chain links TRBV30 with TRBJ2-1, with D possibly TRBD1 on 6 matching bases. The germline V gene encodes CDR1 GTSNPN and CDR2 SVGIG (reference sequence). The CDR3 length is 14 residues. V was shortened by 3 bases and J by 8 bases, with 17 bases between the two germline ends. The CDR3 bases are TGTGCCTGGAGGGAGAGTCCAGGGGACCATGAGCAGTTCTTC. Translation gives CAWRESPGDHEQFF.

This clone was observed many times. The rearrangement links TRBV7-8 to TRBJ1-1; D is uncertain. V lost 5 bases and J lost 3, with 4 bases in between. CDR3 length: 11 residues. The V gene's germline CDR1 is SGHVS and CDR2 FQNEAQ. Written as DNA, the CDR3 is TGTGCCAGCAGCCCGGACACTGAAGCTTTCTTT. Amino acid sequence: CASSPDTEAFF.

This clone was counted many times. The chain couples TRBV10-3 to TRBJ2-1; 7 bases map to TRBD2. In germline, CDR1 is ENHRY, CDR2 SYGVKD. The trim removed 11 bases at V and 8 bases at J, leaving 18 bases unmatched. CDR3 length: 15 amino acids. The DNA of the CDR3 is TGTGCCTCCCGACGGTTAGGGACTACGTTCGATGAGCAGTTCTTC. It yields the protein CASRRLGTTFDEQFF.

In DNA form, the CDR3 reads TGTGCCAGCAGACCGATAGGTGCCAATGGCTACACCTTC. Its protein is CASRPIGANGYTF. The chain employs TRBV12-3 or TRBV12-4 and TRBJ1-2, with D hard to call. The CDR3 sequence is 13 residues long. Trimming stripped 6 bases from V and 6 bases from J, with 14 bases between.

Worth noting for this clone: The sample has other DNA sequences that encode this CDR3 too. The CDR3 loop reads CASIFCNTGELFF. DNA of the CDR3: TGTGCCAGCATCTTTTGTAACACCGGGGAGCTGTTTTTT. The rearrangement joins TRBV6-1 to TRBJ2-2, with D unclear. Germline CDR1 is MNHNS and CDR2 is SASEGT. V lost 7 bases to trimming and J lost 2 bases, with 8 bases between them. The CDR3 loop spans 13 amino acids.

In this sample, this clone turned up many times. This may come from a read error, since a much larger clone is one base off. Because the CDR3's place on the DNA is in doubt, the DNA is left out and the CDR3 is given as listed by TCRdb. This same CDR3 is encoded by further DNA sequences in the sample. The chain couples TRBV12-3 or TRBV12-4 to TRBJ2-3; the D call of TRBD1 is as the table states it, not checked on the DNA. Ends included, the CDR3 has 15 residues. Here the CDR3 reads CASSFGEGSTDTQYF.

This clone was recorded at least ten times. The chain is built from TRBV3-1 and TRBJ1-1; D is undetermined. Germline V gene data show CDR1 as LGHDT and CDR2 as YNNKEL (reference sequence). The CDR3 is 15 amino acids. The V gene lost 3 bases and the J gene lost 5 bases, with 16 bases spanning the gap. The CDR3 sequence is CASSQGRGPGTEAFF. The CDR3, as DNA: TGTGCCAGCAGCCAGGGCCGAGGGCCTGGAACTGAAGCTTTCTTT.

The chain employs TRBV6-1 and TRBJ1-6, with 7 bases identical to TRBD1. The CDR3 totals 15 residues. The germline V gene has CDR1 MNHNS and CDR2 SASEGT. V was clipped by 7 bases and J by 7 bases; unmatched bases: 10. This chain's CDR3 is CASIRDREGNSPLHF. The CDR3 coding sequence is TGTGCCAGCATAAGAGACAGGGAAGGAAATTCACCCCTCCACTTT.

This clone showed up many times. V and J are TRBV30 and TRBJ2-3; 9 bases fit TRBD2. The CDR3 has 16 residues. Germline loops: CDR1 GTSNPN, CDR2 SVGIG (reference sequence). Losses at the gene ends were 5 bases for V and 4 bases for J; bases not matched to a gene: 13. CDR3 sequence reads: CAWGILLAGLADTQYF. CDR3 DNA sequence: TGTGCCTGGGGGATACTTCTAGCGGGACTTGCAGATACGCAGTATTTT.

This clone was seen only a few times. V and J are TRBV6-5 and TRBJ1-1; 8 bases map to TRBD1. Germline CDR1 reads MNHEY; CDR2 reads SVGAGI. V lost 3 bases to trimming and J lost 6 bases; unmatched junction nucleotides: 3. The CDR3 contains 13 residues. The CDR3, as DNA: TGTGCCAGCAGTTATTGGGACAGGTCTGAAGCTTTCTTT. This sequence encodes CASSYWDRSEAFF.

This clone was recorded at least ten times. The rearrangement joins TRBV12-3 or TRBV12-4 to TRBJ1-2, with unresolved D. V lost 7 bases to trimming and J lost 6 bases, with 15 bases between them. There are 13 residues in the CDR3. DNA of the CDR3: TGTGCCAGCACCTTTGGAGGGTCGGATGGCTACACCTTC. The encoded protein is CASTFGGSDGYTF.

This clone was observed a few times. The chain uses TRBV28 and TRBJ1-2, with 10 bases identical to TRBD1. V dropped 4 bases and J dropped 8; count of bases not matched to a gene: 7. This CDR3 has 14 amino acids. Germline V gene data show CDR1 as MDHEN and CDR2 as SYDVKM. CDR3: CASSSDRGIRGYTF. CDR3 nucleotides: TGTGCCAGCAGTTCGGACAGGGGGATTAGGGGCTACACCTTC.

This clone was counted many times. The V call is TRBV11-1, the J call TRBJ1-2; 10 bases are a match to TRBD1. CDR3 length: 17 residues. V shed 4 bases, J shed 3 bases, and the junction held 11 bases outside the gene matches. Germline loops: CDR1 SGHAT, CDR2 FQDESV (reference sequence). The DNA of the CDR3 is TGTGCCAGCAGCTCGGAGTACCCCGGGACAGGGGACTATGGCTACACCTTC. It specifies CASSSEYPGTGDYGYTF.